These 11 T cell receptor beta chains originate from one sample sequenced in a study of blood T cells in healthy people across ages. Together with a sample-barcoded 5' primer, a J-beta primer mix was included in a second PCR lasting about 6 to 11 cycles. Using its own MiXCR run on the 5' RACE reads, TCRdb lists one record per CDR3 protein. Among over 1.5 million distinct CDR3 sequences listed, around half were seen once. The sample consisted of blood. The receptor source for this set is a woman aged 40 to 55 in good health.

This rearrangement joins TRBV6-5 to TRBJ2-5; TRBD1 aligns across 9 bases. CDR1 and CDR2 from the germline V gene are MNHEY and SVGAGI. V was pared by 4 bases and J by 0 bases, with 6 bases of the junction left unmatched. This CDR3 comprises 16 residues. The CDR3 nucleotides read TGTGCCAGCAGTTCCGGGACAGGGAAATACCAAGAGACCCAGTACTTC. Its protein product is CASSSGTGKYQETQYF.

The chain combines TRBV15 with TRBJ2-5, with 11 bases aligning to TRBD1. The CDR3 is 14 residues long. Germline assignment: CDR1 LNHNV and CDR2 YYDKDF (reference sequence). J was trimmed by 7 bases and V by 3 bases; bases with no gene match: 4. CDR3 sequence: CATSRDRGLGTQYF. The DNA of the CDR3 is TGTGCCACCAGCAGGGACAGGGGGCTCGGGACCCAGTACTTC.

Turning to this clonotype: An end of the junction does not agree with germline; a read error may underlie this. CDR3 amino acids: CASSPGAGLAGAITETQYF. The DNA for the CDR3 is TGTGCCAGCAGCCCCGGGGCGGGACTAGCGGGGGCAATCACAGAGACGCAGTATTTT. The chain employs TRBV7-2 and TRBJ2-3; 14 bases match TRBD2. The V gene's germline CDR1 is SGHTA and CDR2 FQGNSA. This CDR3 is 19 amino acids long.

This chain connects TRBV20-1 to TRBJ2-5; a possible D gene is TRBD2 (5 bases). V gave up 3 bases and J gave up 4 bases, with 18 bases separating them. This CDR3 has 15 amino acids. Per the germline V gene, CDR1 is DFQATT and CDR2 is SNEGSKA (reference sequence). For the CDR3, the DNA is TGCAGTGCTAGTTTCGGACTCGGTGGTGGAGAGACCCAGTACTTC. Its protein is CSASFGLGGGETQYF.

V usage is TRBV20-1 and J usage is TRBJ1-2; a weak D match, TRBD1 (6 bases). Per germline, CDR1 DFQATT and CDR2 SNEGSKA (reference sequence). Trimming left V 6 bases short and J 6 bases short, with 20 bases between. This CDR3 has 14 amino acids. Here the CDR3 reads CSAAPNRVLDGYTF. The DNA for the CDR3 is TGCAGTGCCGCCCCTAACAGGGTCTTGGATGGCTACACCTTC.

The genes are TRBV27 and TRBJ2-5; D could derive from TRBD1 or TRBD2 (6 bases each). V lost 4 bases and J 5 bases, leaving 8 bases between the germline ends. Germline values: CDR1 MNHEY, CDR2 SMNVEV (reference sequence). This CDR3 contains 12 residues. CDR3 amino acids: CASSWGAETQYF. CDR3 DNA: TGTGCCAGCAGTTGGGGGGCCGAGACCCAGTACTTC.

V is TRBV20-1 and J is TRBJ2-5, with D perhaps TRBD1 (7 bases). CDR3 length equals 14 residues. The V end was cut by 3 bases, the J end by 4 bases, with 15 bases between. Germline lookup yields CDR1 DFQATT and CDR2 SNEGSKA (reference sequence). The CDR3 loop is CSASHQGGGETQYF. The CDR3 DNA is TGCAGTGCTAGTCATCAGGGGGGTGGAGAGACCCAGTACTTC.

This sequence joins TRBV2 and TRBJ2-1, with TRBD2 identical over 8 bases. The CDR3 totals 12 residues. V dropped 11 bases and J dropped 7; count of bases not matched to a gene: 7. Germline CDR1 SNHLY, CDR2 FYNNEI. CDR3 nucleotides: TGTGCCGACAAAACGGGGGGGAATGAGCAGTTCTTC. Its protein is CADKTGGNEQFF.

This clonotype was recorded once. The V gene is TRBV4-1, the J gene TRBJ2-1; 10 nucleotides line up with TRBD1. The CDR3 sequence is 16 residues long. Trimming cost V 1 base and J 6 bases; bases outside gene matches: 6. Germline CDR1 is MGHRA and CDR2 is YSYEKL. As DNA, the CDR3 is TGCGCCAGCAGCCAAGGACCGGGACAGGGGATCAATGAGCAGTTCTTC. Residues: CASSQGPGQGINEQFF.

The table lists this clonotype with a few counts. This chain joins TRBV7-2 and TRBJ2-7; 11 bases map to TRBD2. The germline V gene encodes CDR1 SGHTA and CDR2 FQGNSA. The junction had 9 bases not matched to a gene; V was cut back by 5 bases and J by 3 bases. The CDR3 consists of 16 residues. CDR3 in DNA: TGTGCCAGCAGCACATTAGCGGGGGGGATGCTCTACGAGCAGTACTTC. Translated, it gives CASSTLAGGMLYEQYF.

The chain joins TRBV5-6 to TRBJ2-7; D might be TRBD1 or TRBD2, each matching 5 bases. The CDR3 is made up of 14 amino acids. V gave up 4 bases and J gave up 2 bases, with 13 bases separating them. Per the germline V gene, CDR1 is SGHDT and CDR2 is YYEEEE. CDR3 nucleotides: TGTGCCAGCAGCCCGAGGGGAGATACCTACGAGCAGTACTTC. Amino acid sequence: CASSPRGDTYEQYF.